What follows are 25 T cell receptor beta chains derived from one specimen sequenced in a study of blood T cell repertoires in COVID-19. The protocol was immunoSEQ multiplex PCR, while the TCRdb copy is restricted to in-frame clones and leaves out a portion. The sample has over 450,000 clones; about 88% are singletons. The sample taken for sequencing was peripheral blood. The receptors come from a woman aged 45-59 years with COVID-19, enrolled during active disease.

The chain uses TRBV6-6 and TRBJ2-3, with TRBD2 identical over 8 bases. The V and J ends lost 0 bases and 6 bases, in that order; junction bases with no gene match: 8. CDR3 length: 16 amino acids. CDR1 and CDR2 from the germline V gene are MNHNY and SVGAGI (reference sequence). The CDR3: CASSYSIAGPWDTQYF. The CDR3 nucleotides are TGTGCCAGCAGTTACTCGATAGCGGGGCCCTGGGATACGCAGTATTTT.

This chain connects TRBV19 to TRBJ1-5; no definite D call. This CDR3 is 18 amino acids long. The germline CDR1 and CDR2 sequences are LNHDA and SQIVND (reference sequence). Trimming removed 3 bases at V and 0 bases at J, with 18 bases between. The CDR3 protein is CASSIVSSVVYSNQPQHF. The DNA of the CDR3 is TGTGCCAGTAGTATCGTTAGTTCTGTGGTATATAGCAATCAGCCCCAGCATTTT.

This sequence joins TRBV18 and TRBJ1-3; no clear D. The germline V gene encodes CDR1 KGHSH and CDR2 LQKENI. Trimming stripped 0 bases from V and 2 bases from J, with 11 bases between. This CDR3 is built from 16 residues. CDR3 bases: TGTGCCAGCTCACCACCGACGGGCGGGGCTGGAAACACCATATATTTT. Protein sequence: CASSPPTGGAGNTIYF. Full variable domain (remainder filled in from reference TRBV18 and TRBJ1-3): NAGVMQNPRHLVRRRGQEARLRCSPMKGHSHVYWYRQLPEEGLKFMVYLQKENIIDESGMPKERFSAEFPKEGPSILRIQQVVRGDSAAYFCASSPPTGGAGNTIYFGEGSWLTVV.

This clone was counted once. V gene TRBV9 combines with J gene TRBJ1-2; TRBD1 agrees at 7 bases. V shed 0 bases, J shed 4 bases, and the junction held 6 bases outside the gene matches. The CDR3 sequence is 15 residues long. Germline V gives CDR1 SGDLS, CDR2 YYNGEE. This CDR3 is CASSVEDRHSYGYTF. CDR3 DNA: TGTGCCAGCAGCGTAGAGGACAGGCACTCCTATGGCTACACCTTC.

V and J are TRBV7-9 and TRBJ1-5, with D perhaps TRBD1 (5 bases). CDR1 SEHNR and CDR2 FQNEAQ come from the germline V gene (reference sequence). The CDR3 loop spans 19 amino acids. V was clipped by 5 bases and J by 0 bases, with 23 bases between them. CDR3 residues: CASSRTMGGTQSSNQPQHF. CDR3 DNA sequence: TGTGCCAGCAGCCGGACCATGGGGGGGACCCAATCTAGCAATCAGCCCCAGCATTTT.

The chain employs TRBV5-1 and TRBJ2-1, with 14 positions matching TRBD2. Trimming removed 4 bases from V and 8 bases from J; junction bases left unmatched: 5. The germline CDR1 and CDR2 sequences are SGHRS and YFSETQ. The CDR3 loop spans 15 amino acids. The CDR3 protein is CASSPTTSGGDEQFF. CDR3 in DNA: TGCGCCAGCAGCCCTACGACTAGCGGGGGGGATGAGCAGTTCTTC.

V gene TRBV2 combines with J gene TRBJ1-1; 7 bases map to TRBD1. This CDR3 spans 14 amino acids. The germline V gene has CDR1 SNHLY and CDR2 FYNNEI. J gave up 4 bases and V 4 bases, and 6 bases lay outside the gene matches. In DNA, the CDR3 is TGTGCCAGCAGTGGAAGGGACAGCGTCACTGAAGCTTTCTTT. This encodes CASSGRDSVTEAFF.

This clone has just a few counts. This chain connects TRBV5-1 to TRBJ1-1; 9 positions match TRBD1. The CDR3 spans 14 residues. Germline V gene sequence: CDR1 SGHRS, CDR2 YFSETQ. V lost 4 bases, J lost 5 bases, and 6 bases stayed unmatched. This chain's CDR3 is CASSTTGGGTEAFF. Written as DNA, the CDR3 is TGCGCCAGCAGCACCACAGGGGGCGGAACTGAAGCTTTCTTT. Looking up the rest from reference TRBV5-1 and TRBJ1-1 gives the full variable domain: KAGVTQTPRYLIKTRGQQVTLSCSPISGHRSVSWYQQTPGQGLQFLFEYFSETQRNKGNFPGRFSGRQFSNSRSEMNVSTLELGDSALYLCASSTTGGGTEAFFGQGTRLTVV.

This rearrangement joins TRBV5-1 to TRBJ1-2; possibly TRBD1 for D (5 bases). V was cut by 1 base and J by 2 bases, with 9 bases left in between. From germline, CDR1 is SGHRS and CDR2 YFSETQ. The CDR3 length is 14 residues. The chain's CDR3 is CASSLLQGNYGYTF. The CDR3 nucleotides are TGCGCCAGCAGCTTGCTTCAGGGAAACTATGGCTACACCTTC.

The rearrangement joins TRBV12-5 to TRBJ1-1; tentative D call: TRBD1 (6 bases). The length of the CDR3 is 13 residues. Germline CDR1 and CDR2: LGHNT and FRNRAP. Trimming stripped 7 bases from V and 6 bases from J, with 15 bases between. CDR3 loop: CASAFNTGSEAFF. The CDR3 nucleotides read TGTGCTAGTGCCTTTAATACAGGGTCTGAAGCTTTCTTT.

The chain has TRBV6-2 or TRBV6-3 and TRBJ2-7; D might be TRBD1 (6 bases). Trimming removed 4 bases from V and 3 bases from J, with 13 bases in between. This CDR3 has 14 residues. Germline lookup yields CDR1 MNHEY and CDR2 SVGEGT. The CDR3 is CASSSLTGLYEQYF. CDR3 coding DNA: TGTGCCAGCAGTTCTCTAACAGGGCTCTACGAGCAGTACTTC.

The rearrangement joins TRBV10-3 to TRBJ1-2; D is undetermined. The V and J ends lost 4 bases and 6 bases respectively, with 12 bases between them. This CDR3 has 13 amino acids. CDR1 is ENHRY, CDR2 SYGVKD, per germline. CDR3 nucleotides: TGTGCCATCAGTGTGGAGGGTAGCGATGGCTACACCTTC. Encoded protein: CAISVEGSDGYTF.

The chain uses TRBV28 and TRBJ1-1; D is unresolved. This CDR3 has 14 residues. V was clipped by 2 bases and J by 4 bases, with 11 bases between them. CDR1 is MDHEN and CDR2 is SYDVKM in the germline V gene. The CDR3 nucleotides are TGTGCCAGCAGTTTACCCGAGAGTGCCACTGAAGCTTTCTTT. This gives the protein CASSLPESATEAFF.

Written as DNA, the CDR3 is TGTGCCAGCAGCTCTCTAGGAACGCCCACAGATACGCAGTATTTT. Its protein is CASSSLGTPTDTQYF. The chain carries TRBV7-7 and TRBJ2-3; D gene uncertain. Germline values: CDR1 SSHAT, CDR2 FNYEAQ (reference sequence). Trimming took off 4 bases at V and 2 bases at J, with 13 bases between the two ends. CDR3 size: 15 residues.

The gene calls are TRBV6-1 and TRBJ2-7; 8 bases line up with TRBD2. The CDR3 is 14 residues long. The ends lost 3 bases at V and 3 bases at J; junction bases unmatched: 4. CDR1 is MNHNS and CDR2 is SASEGT in the germline V gene. Here the CDR3 DNA reads TGTGCCAGCAGTGACGGGGGGGGCAGCTACGAGCAGTACTTC. Translation: CASSDGGGSYEQYF.

The chain carries TRBV5-1 and TRBJ1-2; D remains ambiguous. The germline CDR1 and CDR2 sequences are SGHRS and YFSETQ. Deletions cut 5 bases from V and 0 bases from J, with 11 bases between. This CDR3 spans 14 amino acids. DNA for the CDR3: TGCGCCAGCAGACGTGGGAGCTCTAACTATGGCTACACCTTC. It codes for CASRRGSSNYGYTF.

The chain couples TRBV5-4 to TRBJ1-2; D possibly corresponds to TRBD1 (6 bases). V gave up 0 bases and J gave up 4 bases, with 13 bases separating them. Germline V gene lookup returns CDR1 SGHNT and CDR2 YYREEE (reference sequence). The CDR3 contains 15 residues. This chain's CDR3 is CASSLGTLGGYGYTF. The CDR3 DNA reads TGTGCCAGCAGCTTGGGGACTCTAGGGGGCTATGGCTACACCTTC. Full variable domain (missing parts from reference TRBV5-4 and TRBJ1-2): ETGVTQSPTHLIKTRGQQVTLRCSSQSGHNTVSWYQQALGQGPQFIFQYYREEENGRGNFPPRFSGLQFPNYSSELNVNALELDDSALYLCASSLGTLGGYGYTFGSGTRLTVV.

The chain couples TRBV15 to TRBJ2-7; 8 nucleotides agree with TRBD1. This CDR3 has 16 residues. Unmatched junction bases numbered 7, after V lost 3 bases and J lost 0 bases. The V gene's germline CDR1 is LNHNV and CDR2 YYDKDF (reference sequence). This CDR3 is CATSSGQGSSSYEQYF. CDR3 nucleotides: TGTGCCACCAGCAGTGGACAGGGTTCAAGCTCCTACGAGCAGTACTTC.

The V and J genes are TRBV3-1 (or the pseudogene TRBV3-2) and TRBJ1-2, with 8 nucleotides matching TRBD1. Unmatched junction bases numbered 10, after V lost 5 bases and J lost 5 bases. The length of the CDR3 is 15 residues. The germline CDR1 and CDR2 sequences are LGHDT and YNNKEL (reference sequence). This CDR3 reads CASSRQGTPSYGYTF. The CDR3 bases are TGTGCCAGCAGCAGACAGGGGACCCCTTCGTATGGCTACACCTTC.

V usage is TRBV19 and J usage is TRBJ2-3; D is possibly TRBD1 (5 bases). V lost 5 bases and J 5 bases, leaving 14 bases between the germline ends. The CDR3 contains 14 residues. In germline, CDR1 is LNHDA, CDR2 SQIVND (reference sequence). DNA for the CDR3: TGTGCCAGTAGTGGGGCGTTAGGTGTAGATACGCAGTATTTT. Translating it yields CASSGALGVDTQYF. Looking up the rest from reference TRBV19 and TRBJ2-3 gives the full variable domain: DGGITQSPKYLFRKEGQNVTLSCEQNLNHDAMYWYRQDPGQGLRLIYYSQIVNDFQKGDIAEGYSVSREKKESFPLTVTSAQKNPTAFYLCASSGALGVDTQYFGPGTRLTVL.

The genes are TRBV30 and TRBJ2-7; 8 positions match TRBD1. Germline CDR1 reads GTSNPN; CDR2 reads SVGIG (reference sequence). The CDR3 is made up of 14 amino acids. V was pared by 1 base and J by 2 bases, with 4 bases of the junction left unmatched. CDR3 bases: TGTGCCTGGAGTGAACCGGGACAGGCCTACGAGCAGTACTTC. Translated: CAWSEPGQAYEQYF.

A single count supports this clone. The V call is TRBV30, the J call TRBJ1-3; 8 nucleotides agree with TRBD1. This CDR3 is 14 amino acids long. The germline V gene encodes CDR1 GTSNPN and CDR2 SVGIG (reference sequence). V gave up 2 bases and J gave up 9 bases; unmatched junction bases: 9. CDR3 loop: CAWSLTGGWTTIYF. DNA of the CDR3: TGTGCCTGGAGTTTAACAGGGGGATGGACCACCATATATTTT.

The chain joins TRBV9 to TRBJ2-3, with a tentative D call TRBD2 (6 bases). The ends were cut back, 0 bases at V and 4 bases at J, with 18 bases in the middle. CDR3 length: 17 amino acids. CDR1 and CDR2 (germline): SGDLS, YYNGEE. The CDR3: CASSVGHWRGSSDTQYF. DNA for the CDR3: TGTGCCAGCAGCGTAGGTCACTGGCGGGGTTCCTCAGATACGCAGTATTTT.

The CDR3 DNA follows: TGTGCCAGCAGCTGGACAGGGAAGGACGGCTACACCTTC. Translated: CASSWTGKDGYTF. The J gene is TRBJ1-2, the V gene TRBV5-6; the match to TRBD1 covers 8 bases. Germline-derived CDR1 and CDR2 are SGHDT and YYEEEE. The CDR3 length is 13 residues. With 3 bases clipped from V and 8 bases from J, the junction kept 6 bases outside the gene matches. Variable domain in full (rest from reference TRBV5-6 and TRBJ1-2): DAGVTQSPTHLIKTRGQQVTLRCSPKSGHDTVSWYQQALGQGPQFIFQYYEEEERQRGNFPDRFSGHQFPNYSSELNVNALLLGDSALYLCASSWTGKDGYTFGSGTRLTVV.

The V call is TRBV5-5, the J call TRBJ2-2; D gene ambiguous. Germline V lookup: CDR1 SGHKS, CDR2 YYEKEE (reference sequence). The V end was cut by 2 bases, the J end by 5 bases, with 10 bases between. This CDR3 has 14 residues. Here the CDR3 DNA reads TGTGCCAGCAGCTTAGATCCAGGAACCGGGGAGCTGTTTTTT. Amino acids: CASSLDPGTGELFF.